This entry lists 3 T cell receptor beta chains sequenced from one sample in a study of regulatory T cells in long-lasting Graves disease (dated by TCRdb to 2020 to 2023). The library was built by means of multiplex PCR. Instrument on record: Illumina HiSeq 4000. TCR beta libraries were built with iRepertoire HTBI primers and Arm-PCR amplification of CDR3 regions. Using fastp trimming at Q25 and MiXCR clonotype assembly, TCRdb reanalyzed the public sequencing data and kept in-frame beta chains. All rows with the same CDR3 protein become a single entry with the most common DNA and genes. The sample table records around 340,000 distinct CDR3 sequences; around 20% of these occur just once. Less than 35% of the sample is taken by the ten largest. Interpreted using the paper, the time point label stands for: persistent/refractory GD, antithyroid drugs over 5 years with positive TRAb. For both TCR sequencing and RNA sequencing, RNA was extracted from PBMCs using TRIzol.

The sample in question was peripheral blood mononuclear cells (PBMCs), obtained when the disease was refractory, from a patient treated with antithyroid drugs. These receptors were taken from a female donor with Graves disease.

Note on this clonotype: A read error is possible here, since a much larger clone lies one base away. This rearrangement joins TRBV7-2 to TRBJ2-5; weak D call: TRBD1 (5 bases). V was pared by 8 bases and J by 5 bases, with 18 bases between. The CDR3 has 14 residues. The germline gives CDR1 SGHTA, CDR2 FQGNSA. CDR3 nucleotides: TGTGCCAGCCAATCCTCAGGGCGGCAGGAGACCCAGTACTTC. Its protein is CASQSSGRQETQYF.

This chain joins TRBV9 and TRBJ1-5; the D is unclear. V was shortened by 3 bases and J by 6 bases, with 10 bases between the two germline ends. CDR1 is SGDLS, CDR2 YYNGEE, per germline. The CDR3 sequence is 13 residues long. The DNA of the CDR3 is TGTGCCAGCAGCGCCGCCTCGGGTCAGCCCCAGCATTTT. It yields the protein CASSAASGQPQHF. The variable domain in full, completed from reference TRBV9 and TRBJ1-5, reads DSGVTQTPKHLITATGQRVTLRCSPRSGDLSVYWYQQSLDQGLQFLIQYYNGEERAKGNILERFSAQQFPDLHSELNLSSLELGDSALYFCASSAASGQPQHFGDGTRLSIL.

This clonotype has just a few counts. This chain links TRBV20-1 with TRBJ1-5; D not resolved. With 5 bases removed from V and 7 bases from J, the gap between germline ends came to 21 bases. The germline V gene encodes CDR1 DFQATT and CDR2 SNEGSKA (reference sequence). The CDR3 sequence is 15 residues long. The CDR3 sequence: CSAGSPRGGIQPQHF. The DNA of the CDR3 is TGCAGTGCTGGCTCGCCACGAGGAGGGATCCAGCCCCAGCATTTT.